A selection of T cell receptor beta chains follows, all from one sample in a study of healthy donors' naive CD4 and CD8 T cells. From the reads, TCRdb called clonotypes with MiXCR, one entry per CDR3 protein. The table includes approximately 180,000 distinct CDR3 sequences, over 60% detected once. The sample comprised naive CD4+ and CD8+ T cells sorted from blood, pooled from several donors. These TCRs come from a pool of human donors in good health; the sample pools cells from several healthy donors. Both conserved end residues are part of each CDR3. The D gene is left open where the match is weak. Rows may omit the clone size; those that give it use once, few, many or a size class.

TRBJ1-2 | NA | NA | TRBV6-5 | TGTGCCAGCAGTCCTCGGGATCGCATTTCATATGGCTACACCTTC | CASSPRDRISYGYTF
TRBJ1-1 | NA | NA | TRBV6-5 | TGTGCCAGCAGTTCCGACAGGTCGCTAACTTTCTTT | CASSSDRSLTFF
TRBJ2-5 | TRBD1 | NA | TRBV5-6 | TGTGCCAGCAGCTACCGGACAGGCAACCAAGAGACCCAGTACTTC | CASSYRTGNQETQYF
TRBJ2-2 | NA | NA | TRBV19 | TGTGCCAGTAGTATTGATATTACCGGGGAGCTGTTTTTT | CASSIDITGELFF
TRBJ2-2 | TRBD1 | few | TRBV29-1 | TGCAGCGTTGGAGGGACAGGGGCGAACGGGGAGCTGTTTTTT | CSVGGTGANGELFF
TRBJ1-3 | TRBD1 | NA | TRBV29-1 | TGCAGCGTTGCCGGGACAGGGGGCTCTGGAAACACCATATATTTT | CSVAGTGGSGNTIYF
TRBJ2-5 | NA | NA | TRBV29-1 | TGCAGCGCAGTCCCAGGGTTAGGAGAGACCCAGTACTTC | CSAVPGLGETQYF
TRBJ2-7 | NA | NA | TRBV4-2 | TGTGCCAGCAGTTTGGAGGTAACCTACGAGCAGTACTTC | CASSLEVTYEQYF
TRBJ2-2 | TRBD2 | NA | TRBV5-1 | TGCGCCAGCAGCTCAGGACTAGCCACCGGGGAGCTGTTTTTT | CASSSGLATGELFF
TRBJ2-7 | NA | once | TRBV21-1 | TGTGCCAGATCTCCAGGGGACCTCTCCTACGAGCAGTACTTC | CARSPGDLSYEQYF
TRBJ2-1 | NA | NA | TRBV29-1 | TGCAGCGTTGTTGGTAGCGGATACTCCTACAATGAGCAGTTCTTC | CSVVGSGYSYNEQFF
TRBJ2-7 | TRBD2 | NA | TRBV19 | TGTGCCACCCAATCCGGCGGGAGCGGTACCTACGAGCAGTACTTC | CATQSGGSGTYEQYF
TRBJ1-2 | TRBD1 | NA | TRBV5-1 | TGCGCTACCCAGGAAGGGACAGGGAACTATGGCTACACCTTC | CATQEGTGNYGYTF
TRBJ2-3 | TRBD1 | NA | TRBV6-5 | TGTGCCAGCAGTTTAGACAGGGGCCCAGATACGCAGTATTTT | CASSLDRGPDTQYF
TRBJ2-5 | NA | NA | TRBV19 | TGTGCCAGTAGTCGGCGACAGAACCAAGAGACCCAGTACTTC | CASSRRQNQETQYF
TRBJ2-5 | NA | once | TRBV29-1 | TGCAGCGTTGCCCACGCCAACCAAGAGACCCAGTACTTC | CSVAHANQETQYF
TRBJ2-5 | TRBD2 | NA | TRBV19 | TGTGCCAGTAGTATAGAGGCTAGCGGGGGGCCAAGCTACAAAGAGACCCAGTACTTC | CASSIEASGGPSYKETQYF
TRBJ1-2 | NA | NA | TRBV27 | TGTGCCAGCAGTCCACGGACATCTTCTAACTATGGCTACACCTTC | CASSPRTSSNYGYTF
TRBJ2-6 | NA | NA | TRBV10-2 | TGCGCCAGCCAAGATCCGGGACGACGTCCTGGGGCCAACGTCCTGACTTTC | CASQDPGRRPGANVLTF
TRBJ1-1 | TRBD1 | NA | TRBV19 | TGTGCCAGTAGTACTACAGGGGGTTCTGAAGCTTTCTTT | CASSTTGGSEAFF
TRBJ2-3 | NA | NA | TRBV11-2 | TGTGCCAGCAGCCGAGGGAATACGCAGTATTTT | CASSRGNTQYF
TRBJ2-7 | NA | NA | TRBV14 | TGTGCCAGCAGCCAGGACGGCCCCTACGAGCAGTACTTC | CASSQDGPYEQYF
TRBJ2-7 | NA | NA | TRBV5-4 | TGTGCCAGCAGTTCAAATTTGGCCTACGAGCAGTACTTC | CASSSNLAYEQYF
TRBJ2-3 | NA | NA | TRBV6-5 | TGTGCCACGCGGGACATCACCACAGATACGCAGTATTTT | CATRDITTDTQYF
TRBJ2-7 | NA | NA | TRBV5-5 | TGTGCCAGCAGCTTAGCGCCGGCCAGGGTCCACGAGCAGTACTTC | CASSLAPARVHEQYF
TRBJ1-1 | NA | once | TRBV5-6 | TGTGCCAGCAGCGCCACAGGCAGGAACACTGAAGCTTTCTTT | CASSATGRNTEAFF
TRBJ2-5 | TRBD2 | NA | TRBV29-1 | TGCAGCGTTGACCCCCCTATCACTAGCGGGAGGGCCTACGGGGAGACCCAGTACTTC | CSVDPPITSGRAYGETQYF
TRBJ2-1 | TRBD2 | NA | TRBV6-2/TRBV6-3 | TGTGCCAGCAGTTATACTAGCGGGAGCAATGAGCAGTTCTTC | CASSYTSGSNEQFF
TRBJ1-2 | NA | NA | TRBV20-1 | TGCAGTGCTAATCAGAAAGGGGGCTATGGCTACACCTTC | CSANQKGGYGYTF
TRBJ2-5 | NA | NA | TRBV29-1 | TGCAGCGTTGTTCTTGGAGGAGGGTATGAGACCCAGTACTTC | CSVVLGGGYETQYF
TRBJ1-5 | NA | NA | TRBV19 | TGTGCCAGTAGTATCGGGGAGCCCCAGCATTTT | CASSIGEPQHF
TRBJ1-2 | NA | NA | TRBV29-1 | TGCAGCGTTGAGGGGACCGCGCGGGGCTACACCTTC | CSVEGTARGYTF
TRBJ2-1 | NA | NA | TRBV5-1 | TGCGCCAGCAGCTTGGCCAATTACAATGAGCAGTTCTTC | CASSLANYNEQFF
TRBJ2-1 | NA | NA | TRBV5-5 | TGTGCCAGCAGCACCGGACAGACTTACAATGAGCAGTTCTTC | CASSTGQTYNEQFF
TRBJ2-7 | TRBD1 | NA | TRBV18 | TGTGCCAGCTCACCACAAGGACAGGGGACCTACGAGCAGTACTTC | CASSPQGQGTYEQYF
TRBJ1-2 | NA | NA | TRBV29-1 | TGCAGCGTTGAGCGACAGGACGGTGGCTACACCTTC | CSVERQDGGYTF
TRBJ2-1 | TRBD2 | NA | TRBV19 | TGTGCCAGTAGTGGACCCGGGACTAGCGGGAGGTCTTGGAACAATGAGCAGTTCTTC | CASSGPGTSGRSWNNEQFF
TRBJ1-5 | TRBD1 | NA | TRBV19 | TGTGCCAGTAGTAGGGGACAGGGCTATCAGCCCCAGCATTTT | CASSRGQGYQPQHF
TRBJ2-1 | NA | NA | TRBV30 | TGTGCCTGGAGTGTATTCCGATCCTCCTACAATGAGCAGTTCTTC | CAWSVFRSSYNEQFF